What follows are 21 T cell receptor beta chains derived from one specimen sequenced in a study of blood T cell repertoires in COVID-19. Assay: immunoSEQ multiplex PCR; the TCRdb copy retains only in-frame clones and omits some. The sample holds about 150,000 clones; under 85% are singletons and the top ten take around 8.7%. Sequencing was done on a sample of peripheral blood. Receptors were obtained from a man aged 50 to 59 with active or convalescent COVID-19.

The CDR3 sequence is CASSSLLGGNREKLFF. In nucleotides, the CDR3 is TGTGCCAGCAGCTCCTTACTAGGGGGCAATAGGGAAAAACTGTTTTTT. The V gene is TRBV7-6, the J gene TRBJ1-4; 7 nucleotides agree with TRBD1. V was clipped by 4 bases and J by 8 bases; unmatched bases: 13. The CDR3 extends over 16 amino acids. CDR1 is SGHVS and CDR2 is FNYEAQ in the germline V gene.

The V call is TRBV18, the J call TRBJ1-5, with D maybe TRBD1 (6 bases). Looked up from germline, CDR1 is KGHSH and CDR2 is LQKENI. The CDR3 runs to 16 residues. V lost 3 bases and J lost 0, with 12 bases in between. CDR3 loop: CASSPQTGLSNQPQHF. In DNA form, the CDR3 reads TGTGCCAGCTCACCGCAGACAGGTCTTAGCAATCAGCCCCAGCATTTT. Full variable domain (rest looked up from reference TRBV18 and TRBJ1-5): NAGVMQNPRHLVRRRGQEARLRCSPMKGHSHVYWYRQLPEEGLKFMVYLQKENIIDESGMPKERFSAEFPKEGPSILRIQQVVRGDSAAYFCASSPQTGLSNQPQHFGDGTRLSIL.

The CDR3: CASSLIASGTDTQYF. The CDR3 nucleotides read TGTGCCAGCAGTTTAATTGCTAGCGGGACAGATACGCAGTATTTT. This chain links TRBV27 with TRBJ2-3; 8 positions agree with TRBD2. V shed 2 bases, J shed 3 bases, and the junction held 4 bases outside the gene matches. The CDR3 length is 15 residues. The V gene's germline CDR1 is MNHEY and CDR2 SMNVEV (reference sequence).

V gene TRBV15 combines with J gene TRBJ1-4, with D perhaps matching TRBD1 (6 bases). V dropped 0 bases and J dropped 8 bases, with 16 bases sitting between them. There are 16 residues in the CDR3. Germline CDR1 reads LNHNV; CDR2 reads YYDKDF (reference sequence). The DNA of the CDR3 is TGTGCCACCAGCAGAGATAGGTCGGGGGGCCCAGAAAAACTGTTTTTT. Amino acid sequence: CATSRDRSGGPEKLFF.

This clone appeared once. V usage is TRBV7-8 and J usage is TRBJ1-1; perhaps TRBD1 as D (5 bases). The length of the CDR3 is 13 residues. V dropped 1 base and J dropped 3 bases, with 6 bases sitting between them. Germline V gene data show CDR1 as SGHVS and CDR2 as FQNEAQ. The CDR3 protein is CASSLGGHTEAFF. The CDR3, as DNA: TGTGCCAGCAGCTTAGGGGGCCACACTGAAGCTTTCTTT. The full variable domain, completed using reference TRBV7-8 and TRBJ1-1, is GAGVSQSPRYKVAKRGQDVALRCDPISGHVSLFWYQQALGQGPEFLTYFQNEAQLDKSGLPSDRFFAERPEGSVSTLKIQRTQQEDSAVYLCASSLGGHTEAFFGQGTRLTVV.

The V call is TRBV7-6, the J call TRBJ2-1; possibly TRBD2 for D (5 bases). The ends were cut back, 4 bases at V and 8 bases at J, with 12 bases in the middle. The germline V gene encodes CDR1 SGHVS and CDR2 FNYEAQ. The CDR3 is made up of 13 amino acids. This CDR3 is CASSSRREDEQFF. As DNA, the CDR3 is TGTGCCAGCAGCTCCCGCCGGGAAGATGAGCAGTTCTTC.

The rearrangement joins TRBV19 to TRBJ1-1; D remains ambiguous. The CDR3 is made up of 14 amino acids. Germline V lookup: CDR1 LNHDA, CDR2 SQIVND (reference sequence). The V end lost 5 bases, the J end lost 0 bases, and 10 bases lay between the germline ends. CDR3 coding DNA: TGTGCCAGTAGTTCCCAGTACCTGAACACTGAAGCTTTCTTT. Translated, it gives CASSSQYLNTEAFF.

The chain is built from TRBV7-6 and TRBJ2-1; 8 bases fit TRBD1. Germline CDR1 and CDR2: SGHVS and FNYEAQ. J was trimmed by 4 bases and V by 1 base; bases with no gene match: 6. This CDR3 region has 16 residues. The CDR3 DNA sequence: TGTGCCAGCAGCTTAGAAGGGACAGGCAAGTACAATGAGCAGTTCTTC. Its protein is CASSLEGTGKYNEQFF.

This clone has just one count. The genes are TRBV7-2 and TRBJ1-1; D ambiguous. Trimming removed 5 bases at V and 1 base at J, with 11 bases between. CDR1 is SGHTA and CDR2 is FQGNSA in the germline V gene. The length of the CDR3 is 14 residues. CDR3 nucleotide sequence: TGTGCCAGCAGCGTTCAGGCAGGGAACACTGAAGCTTTCTTT. As protein: CASSVQAGNTEAFF.

The chain recombines TRBV5-1 with TRBJ2-7; D remains ambiguous. Per germline, CDR1 SGHRS and CDR2 YFSETQ. The CDR3 runs 14 residues. The V end lost 4 bases, the J end lost 0 bases, and 11 bases lay between the germline ends. The CDR3 loop is CASSPLLSSYEQYF. The CDR3 bases are TGCGCCAGCAGCCCCTTACTGAGCTCCTACGAGCAGTACTTC.

The chain carries TRBV11-2 and TRBJ2-7; 9 nucleotides agree with TRBD2. V gave up 5 bases and J gave up 7 bases; unmatched junction bases: 12. Germline V lookup: CDR1 SGHAT, CDR2 FQNNGV. The CDR3 contains 15 residues. The DNA for the CDR3 is TGTGCCAGCAGCCCCAGCGCTAGCGGGGTTTTGGAGCAGTACTTC. It translates to CASSPSASGVLEQYF.

The chain couples TRBV3-1 (or the pseudogene TRBV3-2) to TRBJ1-1; no reliable D call. Trimming left V 1 base short and J 3 bases short, with 6 bases between. Germline V gene data show CDR1 as LGHDT and CDR2 as YNNKEL (reference sequence). The CDR3 loop spans 13 amino acids. The CDR3 sequence is CASSQGLYTEAFF. As DNA, the CDR3 is TGTGCCAGCAGCCAAGGGCTGTACACTGAAGCTTTCTTT.

The chain couples TRBV19 to TRBJ1-3; D is unclear. The germline CDR1 and CDR2 sequences are LNHDA and SQIVND (reference sequence). The CDR3 contains 14 residues. The V and J ends lost 7 bases and 2 bases respectively, with 12 bases between them. The CDR3 region is CASKIAGTGNTIYF. The CDR3 nucleotides read TGTGCCAGTAAGATCGCGGGAACTGGAAACACCATATATTTT. Full variable domain (remainder filled in from reference TRBV19 and TRBJ1-3): DGGITQSPKYLFRKEGQNVTLSCEQNLNHDAMYWYRQDPGQGLRLIYYSQIVNDFQKGDIAEGYSVSREKKESFPLTVTSAQKNPTAFYLCASKIAGTGNTIYFGEGSWLTVV.

The chain couples TRBV27 to TRBJ2-4; weak D call: TRBD1 (5 bases). The CDR3 spans 16 residues. Germline V gene lookup returns CDR1 MNHEY and CDR2 SMNVEV (reference sequence). V lost 5 bases and J 0 bases, leaving 14 bases between the germline ends. CDR3 bases: TGTGCCAGCAGTCCCCTGACAGAGTTAGCCAAAAACATTCAGTACTTC. This codes for CASSPLTELAKNIQYF.

This clone was observed a single time. The V and J genes are TRBV6-5 and TRBJ2-5, with D unresolved. Trimming left V 7 bases short and J 6 bases short, with 9 bases between. Germline V gives CDR1 MNHEY, CDR2 SVGAGI. CDR3 length: 11 amino acids. CDR3 nucleotide sequence: TGTGCCAGCACTGGAGTAAAGACCCAGTACTTC. Residues: CASTGVKTQYF.

The V gene is TRBV18, the J gene TRBJ2-5; D is undetermined. Deletions cut 3 bases from V and 4 bases from J, with 6 bases between. Germline V gene data show CDR1 as KGHSH and CDR2 as LQKENI. The CDR3 consists of 12 residues. The CDR3 bases are TGTGCCAGCTCACCCGGAGCAGAGACCCAGTACTTC. Residues: CASSPGAETQYF.

V gene TRBV11-3 combines with J gene TRBJ2-7; 8 bases fit TRBD2. V was pared by 5 bases and J by 0 bases, with 0 bases of the junction left unmatched. The CDR3 sequence is 13 residues long. Germline V lookup: CDR1 SGHNT, CDR2 YENEEA. DNA for the CDR3: TGTGCCAGCAGCACTAGCGGCTCCTACGAGCAGTACTTC. Its translation is CASSTSGSYEQYF.

V gene TRBV12-3 or TRBV12-4 combines with J gene TRBJ1-1; D uncertain. Trimming left V 4 bases short and J 3 bases short, with 9 bases between. This CDR3 is built from 13 residues. CDR3: CASSSGIDTEAFF. As DNA, the CDR3 is TGTGCCAGCAGTTCGGGAATTGACACTGAAGCTTTCTTT.

Regarding this clone: One junction end disagrees with the germline gene, perhaps due to a read error. The chain combines TRBV7-7 with TRBJ1-1; D gene unclear. The CDR3 length is 13 residues. CDR1 is SSHAT and CDR2 is FNYEAQ in the germline V gene (reference sequence). The CDR3 spells CASSDTVNTEAFF. The CDR3 region has the DNA TGTGCTAGCAGCGATACGGTGAACACTGAAGCTTTCTTT. Combining the CDR3 with reference TRBV7-7 and TRBJ1-1 gives the whole variable domain GAGVSQSPRYKVTKRGQDVTLRCDPISSHATLYWYQQALGQGPEFLTYFNYEAQPDKSGLPSDRFSAERPEGSISTLTIQRTEQRDSAMYRCASSDTVNTEAFFGQGTRLTVV.

This clone was counted a few times. The chain links TRBV19 to TRBJ2-1, with 7 bases that match TRBD2. The germline V gene has CDR1 LNHDA and CDR2 SQIVND (reference sequence). The CDR3 covers 17 residues. V shed 5 bases, J shed 2 bases, and the junction held 12 bases outside the gene matches. The CDR3 spells CASSPRPLAEPYNEQFF. CDR3 DNA: TGTGCCAGTAGTCCCCGCCCCCTAGCGGAGCCCTACAATGAGCAGTTCTTC.

V and J are TRBV4-1 and TRBJ1-6, with D perhaps TRBD1 (5 bases). Germline assignment: CDR1 MGHRA and CDR2 YSYEKL. Trimming shortened V by 1 base and J by 0 bases, and 13 bases separated the two germline ends. The CDR3 length is 18 residues. CDR3 nucleotides: TGCGCCAGCAGCCAAGGGGGTCAGGGAGGCTCCTATAATTCACCCCTCCACTTT. This encodes CASSQGGQGGSYNSPLHF.